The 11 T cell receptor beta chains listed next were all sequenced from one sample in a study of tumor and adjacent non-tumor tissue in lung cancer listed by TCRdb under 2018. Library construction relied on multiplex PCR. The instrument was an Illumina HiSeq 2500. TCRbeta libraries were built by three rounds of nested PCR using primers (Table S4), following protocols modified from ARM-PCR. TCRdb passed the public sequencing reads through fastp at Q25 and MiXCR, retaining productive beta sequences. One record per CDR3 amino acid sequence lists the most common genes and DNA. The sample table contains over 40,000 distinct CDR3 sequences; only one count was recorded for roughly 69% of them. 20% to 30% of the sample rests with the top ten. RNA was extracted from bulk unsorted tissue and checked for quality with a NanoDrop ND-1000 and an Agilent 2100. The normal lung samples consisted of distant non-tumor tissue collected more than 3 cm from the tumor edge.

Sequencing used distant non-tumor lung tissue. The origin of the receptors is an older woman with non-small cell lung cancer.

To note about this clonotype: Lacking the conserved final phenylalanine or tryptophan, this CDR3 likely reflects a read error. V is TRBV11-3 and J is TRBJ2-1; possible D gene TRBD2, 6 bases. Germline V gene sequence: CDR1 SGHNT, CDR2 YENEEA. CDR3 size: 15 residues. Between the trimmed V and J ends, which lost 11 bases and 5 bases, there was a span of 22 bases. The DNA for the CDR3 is TGTGCCTCCAGCTTAGCCAGCGGGCGGCACAATGAGCAGTTCATC. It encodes CASSLASGRHNEQFI.

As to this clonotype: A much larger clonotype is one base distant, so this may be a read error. The CDR3 spells CASSVDSSANDGYTF. The CDR3 bases are TGTGCCAGCAGTGTGGACAGCTCAGCTAACGATGGCTACACCTTC. This chain uses TRBV28 with TRBJ1-2; D is possibly TRBD1 (6 bases). Germline lookup yields CDR1 MDHEN and CDR2 SYDVKM. The CDR3 loop spans 15 amino acids.

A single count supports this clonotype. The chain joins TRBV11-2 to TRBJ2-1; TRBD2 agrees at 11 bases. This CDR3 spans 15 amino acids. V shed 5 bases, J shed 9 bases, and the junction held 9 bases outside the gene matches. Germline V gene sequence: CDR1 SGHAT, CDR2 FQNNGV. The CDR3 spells CASSRTSGTSGEQFF. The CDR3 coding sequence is TGTGCCAGCAGCAGGACATCCGGGACTAGCGGTGAGCAGTTCTTC.

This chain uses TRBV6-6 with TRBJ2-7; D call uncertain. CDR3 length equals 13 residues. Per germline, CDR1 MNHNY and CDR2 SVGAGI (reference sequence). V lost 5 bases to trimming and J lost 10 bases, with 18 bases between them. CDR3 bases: TGTGCCAGCAGTGACAAGATGGGCTATGACCAGTACTTC. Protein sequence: CASSDKMGYDQYF.

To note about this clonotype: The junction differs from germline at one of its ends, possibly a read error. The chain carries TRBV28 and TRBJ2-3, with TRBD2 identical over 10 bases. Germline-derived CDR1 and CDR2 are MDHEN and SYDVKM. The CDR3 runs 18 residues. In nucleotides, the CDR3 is TGTGCTAGCCATGCCTGGAGCGGGGGGGCCTTGGGCACAGATATGCAGTATTTT. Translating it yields CASHAWSGGALGTDMQYF.

The chain's CDR3 is CASNHDRGNRETQYF. CDR3 coding DNA: TGTGCCAGCAACCATGATAGGGGGAATCGAGAGACCCAGTACTTC. The genes are TRBV4-2 and TRBJ2-5; TRBD1 is a possible D gene (6 bases). Germline V CDR1 and CDR2: LGHNA, YNFKEQ. This CDR3 has 15 amino acids. Trimming stripped 7 bases from V and 4 bases from J, with 19 bases between.

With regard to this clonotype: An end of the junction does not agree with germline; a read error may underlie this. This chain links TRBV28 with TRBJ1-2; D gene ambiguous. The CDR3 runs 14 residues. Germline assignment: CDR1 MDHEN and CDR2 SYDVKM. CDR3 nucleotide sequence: TGTGTCAGCGGCACCCAAGCGGGCAGCTATGGCTACACCTTC. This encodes CVSGTQAGSYGYTF.

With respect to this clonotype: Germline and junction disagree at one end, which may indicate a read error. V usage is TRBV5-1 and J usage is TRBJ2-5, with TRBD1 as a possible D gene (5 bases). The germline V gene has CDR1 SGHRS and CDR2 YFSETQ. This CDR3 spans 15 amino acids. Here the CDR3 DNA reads TGCGCCAGCAACTTGGACACACAGCAACAAGAGACCCAGTACTTC. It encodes CASNLDTQQQETQYF.

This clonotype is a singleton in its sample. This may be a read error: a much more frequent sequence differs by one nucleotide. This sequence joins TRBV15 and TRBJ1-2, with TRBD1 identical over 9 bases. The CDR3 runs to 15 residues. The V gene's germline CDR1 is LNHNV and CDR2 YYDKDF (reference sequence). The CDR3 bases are TGTGCCACCAGCACCGGACAGGGGTTTGACTATGACTACACCTTC. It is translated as CATSTGQGFDYDYTF.

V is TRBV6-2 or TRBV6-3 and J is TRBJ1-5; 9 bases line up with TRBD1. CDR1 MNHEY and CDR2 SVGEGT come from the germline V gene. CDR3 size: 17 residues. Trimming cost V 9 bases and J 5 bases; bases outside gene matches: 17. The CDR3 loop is CARSLTRTGARDQPQHF. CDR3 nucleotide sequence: TGTGCCAGAAGTCTAACTCGGACAGGGGCGAGGGATCAGCCCCAGCATTTT.

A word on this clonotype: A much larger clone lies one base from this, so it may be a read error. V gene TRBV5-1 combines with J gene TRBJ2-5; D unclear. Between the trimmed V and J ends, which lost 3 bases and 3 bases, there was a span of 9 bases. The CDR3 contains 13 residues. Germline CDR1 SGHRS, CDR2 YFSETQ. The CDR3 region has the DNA TGCGCCAGCAGCTGGTCGGAAGAAGAGACCCAGTACTTC. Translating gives CASSWSEEETQYF.